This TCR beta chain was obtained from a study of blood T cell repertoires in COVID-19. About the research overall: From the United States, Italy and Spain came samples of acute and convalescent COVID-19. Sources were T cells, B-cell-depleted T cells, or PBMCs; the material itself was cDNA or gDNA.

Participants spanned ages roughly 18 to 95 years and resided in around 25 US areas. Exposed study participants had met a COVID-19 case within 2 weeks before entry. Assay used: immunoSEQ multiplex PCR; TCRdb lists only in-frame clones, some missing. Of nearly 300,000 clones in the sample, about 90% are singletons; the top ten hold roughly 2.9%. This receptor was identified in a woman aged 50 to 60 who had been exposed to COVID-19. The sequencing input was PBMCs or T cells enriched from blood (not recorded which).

CDR3 in DNA: TGTGCCATCAGTGAGTCGATCTCGAGGAGGGGCAGCACTAATGAAAAACTGTTTTTT. Translating gives CAISESISRRGSTNEKLFF. The rearrangement joins TRBV10-3 to TRBJ1-4, with a tentative D call TRBD1 (5 bases). CDR1 is ENHRY, CDR2 SYGVKD, per germline. The CDR3 covers 19 residues. V lost 0 bases and J 2 bases, leaving 19 bases between the germline ends.